This TCR beta chain was observed in a study of cytomegalovirus exposure and HLA in healthy donors. Amplification used 60 Vbeta primers and 13 Jbeta primers. Some clones are missing from TCRdb's copy, which holds only in-frame ones; the method was immunoSEQ multiplex PCR. The repertoire includes about 78,000 clones, about 60% of them detected once, and about 5.7% sits in the top ten. The CDR3 runs 15 residues. Germline values: CDR1 PRHDT, CDR2 FYEKMQ (reference sequence). The V gene end was trimmed by 0 bases and the J gene end by 0 bases; junction bases not matched to a gene: 1. This clone has more than one count but fewer than ten.

This sequence originates from a man younger than 40 in good health and CMV-seropositive. The J gene is TRBJ1-1, the V gene TRBV13, with 7 bases lining up with TRBD1. What was sequenced was PBMCs. In DNA form, the CDR3 reads TGTGCCAGCAGCTTAGGGAGGGGGCTGAACACTGAAGCTTTCTTT. This codes for CASSLGRGLNTEAFF.